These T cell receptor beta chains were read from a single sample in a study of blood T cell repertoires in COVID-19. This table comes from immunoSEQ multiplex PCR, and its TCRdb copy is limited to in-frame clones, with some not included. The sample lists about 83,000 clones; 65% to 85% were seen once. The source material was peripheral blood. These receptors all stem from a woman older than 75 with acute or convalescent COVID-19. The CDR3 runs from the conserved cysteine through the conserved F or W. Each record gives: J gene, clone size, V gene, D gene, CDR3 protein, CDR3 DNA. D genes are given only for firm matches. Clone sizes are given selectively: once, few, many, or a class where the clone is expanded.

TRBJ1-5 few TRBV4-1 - CASSSQGIGNQPQHF TGCGCCAGCAGCTCCCAGGGGATTGGGAATCAGCCCCAGCATTTT
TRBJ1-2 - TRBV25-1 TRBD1 CASSKQGIDGYTF TGTGCCAGCAGCAAACAGGGGATAGATGGCTACACCTTC
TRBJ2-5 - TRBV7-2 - CASSLDGLEETQYF TGTGCCAGCAGCTTAGATGGCTTGGAAGAGACCCAGTACTTC
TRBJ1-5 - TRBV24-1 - CATSDRQRNQPQHF TGTGCCACCAGTGATAGACAACGAAATCAGCCCCAGCATTTT
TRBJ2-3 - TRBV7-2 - CASSLGHFIGGDTQYF TGTGCCAGCAGCTTAGGGCATTTTATCGGGGGAGATACGCAGTATTTT
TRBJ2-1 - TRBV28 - CASSLEGGSYNEQFF TGTGCCAGCAGTTTAGAGGGAGGCTCCTACAATGAGCAGTTCTTC
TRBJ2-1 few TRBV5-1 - CASSLDGVPNEQFF TGCGCCAGCAGCTTGGACGGTGTTCCCAATGAGCAGTTCTTC
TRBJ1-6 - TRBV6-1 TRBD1 CASSLGQGGMPLHF TGTGCCAGCAGTCTGGGACAGGGGGGGATGCCCCTCCACTTT
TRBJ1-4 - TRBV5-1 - CASSTVANGEKLFF TGCGCCAGCAGCACCGTAGCTAATGGAGAAAAACTGTTTTTT
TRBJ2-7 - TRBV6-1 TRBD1 CASSEDGQGPSYEQYF TGTGCCAGCAGTGAAGACGGACAGGGTCCCTCCTACGAGCAGTACTTC
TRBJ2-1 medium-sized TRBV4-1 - CASSQEGTDGSEQFF TGCGCCAGCAGCCAAGAGGGGACAGACGGGAGTGAGCAGTTCTTC
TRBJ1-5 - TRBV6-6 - CASSYAGTRGNQPQHF TGTGCCAGCAGTTACGCTGGTACGAGGGGCAATCAGCCCCAGCATTTT
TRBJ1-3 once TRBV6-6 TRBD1 CASNPTGTGGGNTIYF TGTGCCAGCAACCCGACCGGGACAGGGGGCGGAAACACCATATATTTT
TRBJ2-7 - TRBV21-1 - CASSLRTGRSYEQYF TGTGCCAGCAGCCTCCGGACAGGACGCTCCTACGAGCAGTACTTC
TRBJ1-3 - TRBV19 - CASSLGHRSGNTIYF TGTGCCAGTAGTCTGGGGCACCGCTCTGGAAACACCATATATTTT
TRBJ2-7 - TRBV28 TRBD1 CASSLPRQGSYEQYF TGTGCCAGCAGTTTACCGCGACAGGGCTCCTACGAGCAGTACTTC
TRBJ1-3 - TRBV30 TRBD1 CAWRQGSSGNTIYF TGTGCCTGGAGACAGGGGAGCTCTGGAAACACCATATATTTT
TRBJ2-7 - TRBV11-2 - CASSFDTTYEQYF TGTGCCAGCAGCTTCGACACAACCTACGAGCAGTACTTC
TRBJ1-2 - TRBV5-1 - CASSLGGSSYDGYTF TGCGCCAGCAGCTTGGGCGGCAGCAGCTATGATGGCTACACCTTC
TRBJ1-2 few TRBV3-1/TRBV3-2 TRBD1 CASSPRTGLNYGYTF TGTGCCAGCAGCCCCCGGACAGGGCTTAACTATGGCTACACCTTC
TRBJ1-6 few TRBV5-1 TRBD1 CASSLGQKNSPLHF TGCGCCAGCAGCCTGGGACAGAAGAATTCACCCCTCCACTTT
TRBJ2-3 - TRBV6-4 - CASSGLAGTDTQYF TGTGCCAGCAGTGGGCTAGCCGGCACAGATACGCAGTATTTT
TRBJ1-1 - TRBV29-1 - CSVTRGWTEAFF TGCAGCGTTACCCGGGGTTGGACTGAAGCTTTCTTT
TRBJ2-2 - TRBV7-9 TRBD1 CASSRQGGSNTGELFF TGTGCCAGCAGCCGCCAAGGGGGCAGTAACACCGGGGAGCTGTTTTTT
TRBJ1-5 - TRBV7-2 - CASSLEGHNSNQPQHF TGTGCCAGCAGCTTAGAGGGACACAATAGCAATCAGCCCCAGCATTTT
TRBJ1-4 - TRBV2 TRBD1 CASNRDREEKLFF TGTGCCAGCAACCGGGACAGGGAAGAAAAACTGTTTTTT
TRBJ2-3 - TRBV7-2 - CASSGGGADTQYF TGTGCCAGCAGCGGCGGGGGCGCAGATACGCAGTATTTT
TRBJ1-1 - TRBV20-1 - CSASATLDTEAFF TGCAGTGCTAGTGCCACTCTCGACACTGAAGCTTTCTTT
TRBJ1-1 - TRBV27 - CASSLVQGRTEAFF TGTGCCAGCAGTTTAGTACAGGGCAGGACTGAAGCTTTCTTT
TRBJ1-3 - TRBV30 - CAALMRGNTIYF TGTGCCGCTCTGATGCGTGGAAACACCATATATTTT
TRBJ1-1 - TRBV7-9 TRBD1 CASSLQGSKNTEAFF TGTGCCAGCAGTCTACAGGGGTCAAAGAACACTGAAGCTTTCTTT
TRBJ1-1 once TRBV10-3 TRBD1 CAINRGIRTEAFF TGTGCCATCAACAGGGGGATTCGGACTGAAGCTTTCTTT
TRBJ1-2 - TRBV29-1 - CSVLFMAGYGYTF TGCAGCGTTTTGTTTATGGCAGGCTATGGCTACACCTTC
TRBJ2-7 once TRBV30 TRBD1 CAWSAGTGEDEQYF TGTGCCTGGAGCGCCGGGACAGGGGAAGACGAGCAGTACTTC
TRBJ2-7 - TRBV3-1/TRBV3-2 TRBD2 CASSQVAGNYEQYF TGTGCCAGCAGCCAAGTAGCGGGGAACTACGAGCAGTACTTC
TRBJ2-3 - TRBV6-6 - CASYLYPSTDTQYF TGTGCCAGCTACTTGTACCCGAGCACAGATACGCAGTATTTT
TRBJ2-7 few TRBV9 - CASSLGGPVYEQYF TGTGCCAGCAGCCTAGGGGGGCCGGTGTACGAGCAGTACTTC
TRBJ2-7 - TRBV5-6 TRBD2 CASSLVASGGFEQYF TGTGCCAGCAGCTTGGTGGCTAGCGGGGGGTTCGAGCAGTACTTC
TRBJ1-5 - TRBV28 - CASSPAVLQPQHF TGTGCCAGCAGTCCAGCGGTTTTGCAGCCCCAGCATTTT
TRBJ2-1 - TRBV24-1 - CATSGAGGGGNEQFF TGTGCCACCAGTGGGGCTGGCGGGGGCGGGAATGAGCAGTTCTTC
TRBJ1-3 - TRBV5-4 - CASSDTGRANIYF TGTGCCAGCAGCGATACAGGGAGAGCGAACATATATTTT
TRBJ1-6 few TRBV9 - CASSPGQFNSPLHF TGTGCCAGCAGCCCAGGACAGTTTAATTCACCCCTCCACTTT
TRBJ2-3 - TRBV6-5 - CASNRQGSDTQYF TGTGCCAGCAATCGGCAGGGTTCAGATACGCAGTATTTT
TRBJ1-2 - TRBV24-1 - CATASASTNYGYTF TGTGCCACCGCTAGCGCATCCACTAACTATGGCTACACCTTC
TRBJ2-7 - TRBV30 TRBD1 CAWRRQGSSYEQYF TGTGCCTGGAGGCGACAGGGGAGCTCCTACGAGCAGTACTTC
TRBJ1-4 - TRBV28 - CASREGSGNEKLFF TGTGCCAGCAGAGAGGGTTCTGGTAATGAAAAACTGTTTTTT
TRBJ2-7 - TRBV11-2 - CASSPFEGSYEQYF TGTGCCAGCAGCCCCTTTGAGGGCAGCTACGAGCAGTACTTC
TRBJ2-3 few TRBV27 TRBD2 CASTGTSRDTQYF TGTGCCAGCACCGGGACTAGTCGAGATACGCAGTATTTT
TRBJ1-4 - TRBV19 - CASRRQSWGDEKLFF TGTGCCAGTAGGAGACAGTCTTGGGGGGATGAAAAACTGTTTTTT
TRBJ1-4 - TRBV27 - CASKRAGGNEKLFF TGTGCCAGCAAACGCGCGGGGGGTAATGAAAAACTGTTTTTT
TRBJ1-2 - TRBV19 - CASSRSSGFYGYTF TGTGCCAGTAGTCGGTCGTCAGGGTTTTATGGCTACACCTTC
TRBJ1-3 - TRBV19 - CASSTDQGLSGNTIYF TGTGCCAGTAGTACCGACCAGGGCCTCTCTGGAAACACCATATATTTT
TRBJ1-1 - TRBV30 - CAWSIGQFPAVTEAFF TGTGCCTGGAGTATAGGACAGTTCCCCGCTGTCACTGAAGCTTTCTTT